This T cell receptor beta chain was observed in a study of blood T cell repertoires in COVID-19. The protocol was immunoSEQ multiplex PCR, while the TCRdb copy is restricted to in-frame clones and leaves out a portion. The table includes 150,000 to 200,000 clones, more than 85% detected once. V was pared by 6 bases and J by 1 base, with 6 bases of the junction left unmatched. CDR1 and CDR2 (germline): MDHEN, SYDVKM. This CDR3 comprises 16 residues. The receptor comes from a man aged 65 to 79 with active or convalescent COVID-19. Sequenced input: peripheral blood. J is TRBJ2-2 and V is TRBV28; TRBD1 agrees at 9 bases. Here the CDR3 DNA reads TGTGCCAGCAGACAACAGGGGGCGGAGAACACCGGGGAGCTGTTTTTT. This translates into CASRQQGAENTGELFF.